The T cell receptor beta chain under discussion was sequenced for a study of T-cell memory formation after mild COVID-19. Study-level results: Clones contracting across day 15 to 85 had a balanced CD4/CD8 profile; later expanding clones leaned CD4+. Researchers report contracting CD4+ clones mostly in CM and EM, with CD8+ clones in EMRA.

MiXCR was run by TCRdb on the 5' RACE reads, yielding one entry per CDR3 protein. The data contain around 300,000 distinct CDR3 sequences, roughly 15% of them singletons. On this clonotype: Its antigen is as yet unknown. Relative to the germline gene, one junction end is altered; a read error may explain this.

CDR1 is SGHRS and CDR2 is YFSETQ in the germline V gene. The CDR3 spans 14 residues. The genes are TRBV5-1 and TRBJ2-5, with D possibly being TRBD2 (7 bases). This clonotype was obtained from a man younger than 35 who had mild COVID-19 (a few samples of this study predate the infection). Cell type and time point are not known. The specimen sequenced was PBMCs or a T cell subset sorted from them (not recorded which). CDR3 sequence: CASSQIGGPENQYF. In nucleotides, the CDR3 is TGCGCCAGCAGCCAGATCGGGGGGCCTGAGAACCAGTACTTC.